The sequence of this T cell receptor beta chain was determined in a study of T cells in Graves' hyperthyroidism and ophthalmopathy. Germline assignment: CDR1 SGHRS and CDR2 YFSETQ. The CDR3 runs to 15 residues. J lost 1 base, V lost 0 bases, and 3 bases had no gene match. Uncontrolled infection, other autoimmune disease, pregnancy or lactation barred patients from enrollment. Study-wide points: Among clonotypes expanded in thyroid above 0.001, most were also found in blood. Model-based prediction identified ophthalmopathy a median about 7 months prior to its onset.

Regarding this clonotype: Its antigen is undetermined.

TCR beta CDR3 sequences were amplified from RNA transcripts. HTBI primers drove first-round RT-PCR of the TCR CDR3. MiXCR, applied by TCRdb to the multiplex PCR reads, yields one record per CDR3 protein. The data show fewer than 650,000 distinct CDR3 sequences, with 40% to 55% seen just once and around two fifths held by the top ten. Sequenced input: peripheral blood or thyroid tissue (not recorded which). The sequence was obtained from an adult woman with Graves' disease, either hyperthyroidism or ophthalmopathy (not recorded which). The rearrangement links TRBV5-1 to TRBJ1-1; 7 bases are a match to TRBD1. CDR3 coding DNA: TGCGCCAGCAGCTTGGATGGGACAGCGAACACTGAAGCTTTCTTT. Residues: CASSLDGTANTEAFF.